The 21 T cell receptor beta chains listed next were all sequenced from one sample in a study of tumor-infiltrating lymphocytes in primary liver carcinoma. Researchers generated TCR beta cDNA from approximately 500 ng of total RNA, relying on a constant-region primer. TCR beta libraries came from three nested multiplex PCR rounds using slightly modified ARM-PCR. Primers for the first two PCR rounds were TRBV1-TRBV30 forward primers and a C-beta reverse primer (roughly 10 cycles per round). TCRdb independently ran MiXCR on the multiplex PCR reads; one entry per CDR3 protein. The sample contains 52,000 or so distinct CDR3 sequences, 60% to 80% of which appear only once. Bulk tissue was left unsorted, and RNA and DNA were co-extracted from about 20-30 mg of it. Sequences were obtained from liver tumor tissue from sampling region 5. Subset indicated: tumor region T5, tumor centre. The receptors stem from a man aged 35 to 55 with primary liver carcinoma and hepatitis B virus infection.

Worth noting for this clonotype: Germline and junction disagree at one end, which may indicate a read error. The chain has TRBV5-1 and TRBJ1-1; 8 bases line up with TRBD1. The CDR3 consists of 13 residues. Per germline, CDR1 SGHRS and CDR2 YFSETQ. The DNA of the CDR3 is TGCGCCAGCAGCTTAGGACAGGGCACTGGAGCTTTCTTT. Translation: CASSLGQGTGAFF. Filled out from reference TRBV5-1 and TRBJ1-1, the complete variable domain reads KAGVTQTPRYLIKTRGQQVTLSCSPISGHRSVSWYQQTPGQGLQFLFEYFSETQRNKGNFPGRFSGRQFSNSRSEMNVSTLELGDSALYLCASSLGQGTGAFFGQGTRLTVV.

This clonotype was seen many times. V is TRBV6-2 or TRBV6-3 and J is TRBJ2-2; D is uncertain. Trimming removed 4 bases from V and 0 bases from J, with 9 bases in between. The CDR3 extends over 15 amino acids. In germline, CDR1 is MNHEY, CDR2 SVGEGT. The CDR3 DNA is TGTGCCAGCAGTTGGGCAGCCTCGAACACCGGGGAGCTGTTTTTT. Translation: CASSWAASNTGELFF.

This clonotype is medium-sized. The gene calls are TRBV6-2 or TRBV6-3 and TRBJ2-5; D remains unclear. Trimming pared 6 bases from V and 3 bases from J, leaving 8 bases between. The germline gives CDR1 MNHEY, CDR2 SVGEGT. The CDR3 has 12 amino acids. The CDR3 region has the DNA TGTGCCAGCAGCCCAGAAGAAGAGACCCAGTACTTC. Its translation: CASSPEEETQYF.

V and J are TRBV20-1 and TRBJ2-1; D is ambiguous. Trimming pared 3 bases from V and 1 base from J, leaving 7 bases between. Germline V lookup: CDR1 DFQATT, CDR2 SNEGSKA (reference sequence). The CDR3 length is 13 residues. As DNA, the CDR3 is TGCAGTGCTAGGGGTGGGTCCTACAATGAGCAGTTCTTC. Residues: CSARGGSYNEQFF.

Comments on this clonotype: One junction end does not reproduce the germline sequence, and a read error may be involved. The chain employs TRBV6-5 and TRBJ2-7, with 9 bases fitting TRBD2. Germline V gene sequence: CDR1 MNHEY, CDR2 SVGAGI. There are 14 residues in the CDR3. The CDR3 here is CASRRLADVYEQYF. The CDR3 DNA sequence: TGTGCCAGCAGGCGACTAGCGGACGTCTACGAACAGTACTTC.

Concerning this clonotype itself: An end of the junction differs from the germline gene, which may be a read error. The chain recombines TRBV11-1 with TRBJ2-4; TRBD2 aligns across 8 bases. Germline CDR1 SGHAT, CDR2 FQDESV (reference sequence). The CDR3 is 17 residues long. CDR3: CASSLTGISGTKNTQYF. For the CDR3, the DNA is TGTGCCAGCAGCCTTACCGGGATTAGCGGGACCAAAAACACTCAGTACTTC.

This clonotype was observed a single time. The junction shows a germline mismatch at one end, possibly a read error. The DNA of the CDR3 is TGTGTCAGCACTCTCGGAGGGGGGCAATACGAGCAGTGCTTC. Translating it yields CVSTLGGGQYEQCF. The chain employs TRBV28 and TRBJ2-7; D may match TRBD1 or TRBD2 (6 bases each). This CDR3 region has 14 residues. The germline V gene has CDR1 MDHEN and CDR2 SYDVKM.

As concerns this clonotype: A read error may explain this, as a much larger clone is one base away. The chain has TRBV19 and TRBJ2-5; weak D call: TRBD1 (6 bases). The CDR3 has 13 amino acids. Germline V gene data show CDR1 as LNHDA and CDR2 as SQIVND (reference sequence). CDR3 DNA sequence: TGTGACAGTAGTGGTGGGGGCGGGGAGACCCAGTACTTC. This translates into CDSSGGGGETQYF.

A word on this clonotype: Lacking the conserved final phenylalanine or tryptophan, this CDR3 likely reflects a read error. The rearrangement joins TRBV6-1 to TRBJ2-1; 12 bases agree with TRBD2. The germline gives CDR1 MNHNS, CDR2 SASEGT. There are 15 residues in the CDR3. The CDR3 loop is CVSSGGTSGFNEQFL. The CDR3 nucleotides are TGTGTCAGCAGTGGGGGGACTAGCGGGTTCAATGAGCAGTTCCTC.

As concerns this clonotype: A much larger clone differs by one base, so this may be a read error. The chain combines TRBV19 with TRBJ1-1; 7 nucleotides match TRBD1. The germline V gene has CDR1 LNHDA and CDR2 SQIVND (reference sequence). This CDR3 contains 13 residues. The CDR3 loop is CANSIDRAGEAFF. Written as DNA, the CDR3 is TGTGCCAATAGTATCGACAGGGCCGGGGAAGCTTTCTTT.

On this clonotype: Since the CDR3 does not end with the conserved phenylalanine or tryptophan, this likely comes from a read error. The V call is TRBV6-4, the J call TRBJ2-3, with 10 bases lining up with TRBD1. The germline V gene encodes CDR1 MRHNA and CDR2 SNTAGT. This CDR3 has 16 residues. The CDR3 sequence is CASSDSGTGGTDTQYV. CDR3 nucleotides: TGTGCCAGCAGCGACTCCGGGACAGGGGGCACAGATACGCAGTATGTT.

Concerning this clonotype itself: A read error is possible here, since a much larger clone lies one base away. This chain connects TRBV7-8 to TRBJ2-2; 8 nucleotides agree with TRBD1. The CDR3 is 16 amino acids. Per germline, CDR1 SGHVS and CDR2 FQNEAQ. The CDR3 sequence: CASSIGQGGYTGELSF. For the CDR3, the DNA is TGTGCCAGCAGCATAGGACAGGGAGGATACACCGGGGAGCTGTCTTTT.

Turning to this clonotype: The germline gene is not matched at one end of the junction; a read error may be the cause. This chain connects TRBV7-9 to TRBJ2-1; unclear D gene. Germline CDR1 and CDR2: SEHNR and FQNEAQ (reference sequence). The CDR3 runs to 14 residues. CDR3 loop: CARSLEGSRYEQFF. The CDR3 coding sequence is TGTGCCAGGAGCTTAGAAGGTAGTCGGTATGAGCAGTTCTTC.

This chain connects TRBV11-2 to TRBJ1-4; D may be TRBD1 (6 bases). Trimming took 3 bases from V and 7 from J, leaving 15 bases between them. The V gene's germline CDR1 is SGHAT and CDR2 FQNNGV. The CDR3 has 15 residues. DNA for the CDR3: TGTGCCAGCAGCTTGCAGACAGGCCTTAGTGAAAAACTGTTTTTT. Its protein product is CASSLQTGLSEKLFF.

This clonotype has only one observation. The junction does not match germline at one end; this may be a read error. The rearrangement links TRBV28 to TRBJ2-7; no reliable D call. Germline V gives CDR1 MDHEN, CDR2 SYDVKM. There are 15 residues in the CDR3. The CDR3 protein is CASSSYSRISYDQYF. CDR3 DNA: TGTGCCAGCAGTTCTTACTCGAGGATCTCCTACGATCAGTACTTC. The full variable domain, rest sourced from reference TRBV28 and TRBJ2-7, is DVKVTQSSRYLVKRTGEKVFLECVQDMDHENMFWYRQDPGLGLRLIYFSYDVKMKEKGDIPEGYSVSREKKERFSLILESASTNQTSMYLCASSSYSRISYDQYFGPGTRLTVT.

As regards this clonotype: The junction shows a germline mismatch at one end, possibly a read error. In DNA form, the CDR3 reads TGTGACAGCTCACCAAGGACAGCGGCTTCTGGAAACACCATATATTTT. As protein: CDSSPRTAASGNTIYF. The chain joins TRBV18 to TRBJ1-3, with a tentative D call TRBD1 (6 bases). The CDR3 consists of 16 residues. Germline CDR1 KGHSH, CDR2 LQKENI.

The V and J genes are TRBV29-1 and TRBJ2-7; D not resolved. Germline V gene sequence: CDR1 SQVTM, CDR2 ANQGSEA. The CDR3 loop spans 15 amino acids. V was trimmed by 6 bases and J by 8 bases, leaving 26 bases between them. The CDR3 nucleotides are TGCAGCGTACGCCCTTCCATGGTCAAGTCCTATAAGCAGTACTTC. Amino acid sequence: CSVRPSMVKSYKQYF.

Regarding this clonotype: Mismatch with germline at one junction end may stem from a read error. This chain links TRBV5-5 with TRBJ2-7; no firm D call. The CDR3 runs to 16 residues. Germline V gives CDR1 SGHKS, CDR2 YYEKEE (reference sequence). The CDR3 protein is CTSNSRDFPDYYEQYF. For the CDR3, the DNA is TGTACCAGCAACTCCCGTGACTTCCCGGATTACTACGAGCAGTACTTC.

Comment on this clonotype: An end of the junction differs from the germline gene, which may be a read error. This chain joins TRBV29-1 and TRBJ1-5, with D possibly TRBD1 on 5 matching bases. The CDR3 is 14 residues long. The germline V gene encodes CDR1 SQVTM and CDR2 ANQGSEA. In DNA form, the CDR3 reads TGCAGCGTTATTCCCGACAGCCCGGGGCAGCCCCAGAATTTT. Its translation: CSVIPDSPGQPQNF. The full variable domain, rest sourced from reference TRBV29-1 and TRBJ1-5, is SAVISQKPSRDICQRGTSLTIQCQVDSQVTMMFWYRQQPGQSLTLIATANQGSEATYESGFVIDKFPISRPNLTFSTLTVSNMSPEDSSIYLCSVIPDSPGQPQNFGDGTRLSIL.

About this clonotype itself: One end of the junction is discordant with germline, which a read error may explain. The chain carries TRBV5-8 and TRBJ1-1; the match to TRBD1 covers 7 bases. The CDR3 loop spans 13 amino acids. Germline CDR1 and CDR2: SGHTS and YDEGEE. The DNA of the CDR3 is TGTGCCAGCAGACAGACAGGGCCCACTGAGGCTCTCTTT. Translated: CASRQTGPTEALF. The full variable domain, its missing parts supplied by reference TRBV5-8 and TRBJ1-1, is EAGVTQSPTHLIKTRGQQATLRCSPISGHTSVYWYQQALGLGLQFLLWYDEGEERNRGNFPPRFSGRQFPNYSSELNVNALELEDSALYLCASRQTGPTEALFGQGTRLTVV.

This clonotype occurred once. The junction shows a germline mismatch at one end, possibly a read error. V usage is TRBV4-2 and J usage is TRBJ1-1; a weak D match, TRBD1 (6 bases). The V gene's germline CDR1 is LGHNA and CDR2 YNFKEQ. The CDR3 sequence is 14 residues long. CDR3 bases: TGTGCAAGCAGCAAGGCTGGACAGTCGACTGAAGCTTTATTT. This sequence encodes CASSKAGQSTEALF.